The source of this T cell receptor (beta chain) is a study of long-term antiretroviral therapy in people with HIV. Study-wide results and caveats: There were no data on ART adherence, viral resistance or therapy changes, a gap that limits inferences about post-ART repertoire changes.

Worth noting for this clone: The antigen remains unidentified.

Germline assignment: CDR1 MNHNY and CDR2 SVGAGI (reference sequence). The length of the CDR3 is 14 residues. The ends were cut back, 2 bases at V and 2 bases at J, with 10 bases in the middle. Running of the v3.0 immunoSEQ assay took place at survey level. Libraries were prepared by immunoSEQ multiplex PCR; TCRdb keeps only in-frame clonotypes and omits some of them. Of about 24,000 clones in the sample, approximately 86% were seen once. Ahead of DNA extraction, samples held about 0.95-11 million cryopreserved PBMC each. The receptor's source is a man aged 50 or older with HIV. The material sequenced was unsorted PBMCs, taken 1.8 years before starting antiretroviral therapy. The V and J genes are TRBV6-6 and TRBJ2-7; tentatively, D is TRBD1 or TRBD2 (5 bases each). The CDR3 coding sequence is TGTGCCAGCAGTTACGTCAGAGGGGCCTACGAGCAGTACTTC. Protein product: CASSYVRGAYEQYF.